This T cell receptor (beta chain) was observed in a study of blood T cell repertoires in COVID-19. Original processing notes: Amplified reference gene primers provided the basis for estimating nucleated cell counts. Some clones are missing from TCRdb's copy, which holds only in-frame ones; the method was immunoSEQ multiplex PCR. Clone size and the V and J calls come from that table; the DNA yielded D and trimming. The repertoire includes some 300,000 clones, 88% of them detected once, and 2% to 2.5% sits in the top ten. Across under 25 US areas, participants ranged in age from roughly 18 to 95 years. Per germline, CDR1 LNHDA and CDR2 SQIVND (reference sequence). The CDR3 is 13 amino acids. Trimming left V 7 bases short and J 2 bases short, with 10 bases between.

The sequenced sample was PBMCs or T cells enriched from blood (not recorded which). The receptor's source is a woman aged 55-69 years in a cohort exposed to, infected with or recovered from COVID-19 (not recorded which). The chain uses TRBV19 and TRBJ2-3; a weak D match, TRBD1 (5 bases). In DNA, the CDR3 is TGTGCCAGTACAAGGGGCATCACAGATACGCAGTATTTT. Encoded protein: CASTRGITDTQYF.